One sample yielded the 8 T cell receptor beta chains listed below, sequenced in a study of control samples from healthy donors and cancer patients. Assay: immunoSEQ multiplex PCR; the TCRdb copy retains only in-frame clones and omits some. The data show about 86,000 clones, around 94% seen once. Sequenced input: blood. The receptor source for this set is a woman aged 18-30 years in good health.

The rearrangement joins TRBV5-4 to TRBJ1-1; TRBD1 might be the D (5 bases). Germline loops: CDR1 SGHNT, CDR2 YYREEE (reference sequence). The CDR3 runs to 15 residues. Trimming pared 2 bases from V and 0 bases from J, leaving 11 bases between. The CDR3 DNA follows: TGTGCCAGCAGCTTAAAAGACAGATTGAACACTGAAGCTTTCTTT. It specifies CASSLKDRLNTEAFF.

This chain connects TRBV20-1 to TRBJ2-1; perhaps TRBD2 as D (5 bases). V was clipped by 3 bases and J by 9 bases, with 15 bases between them. Germline V CDR1 and CDR2: DFQATT, SNEGSKA (reference sequence). The CDR3 is 13 residues long. The DNA for the CDR3 is TGCAGTGCTAGTCTTTCGAGGGTATTTGAGCAGTTCTTC. It specifies CSASLSRVFEQFF.

The rearrangement links TRBV24-1 to TRBJ2-5; D gene uncertain. CDR3 length equals 16 residues. The germline V gene encodes CDR1 KGHDR and CDR2 SFDVKD. V lost 3 bases and J 5 bases, leaving 18 bases between the germline ends. CDR3 DNA sequence: TGTGCCACCAGTGATCCTCAAGCCGCCACAAGGGAGACCCAGTACTTC. This gives the protein CATSDPQAATRETQYF.

This rearrangement joins TRBV7-3 to TRBJ2-6, with D tentatively TRBD2 (7 bases). The CDR3 runs to 18 residues. V lost 5 bases to trimming and J lost 1 base, with 18 bases between them. The germline V gene encodes CDR1 SGHTA and CDR2 FQGTGA. CDR3 sequence (DNA): TGTGCCAGCAGCCCGGTTTGGGGGGGCTTTTCTGGGGCCAACGTCCTGACTTTC. Translated: CASSPVWGGFSGANVLTF.

The rearrangement uses TRBV6-5 and TRBJ2-7; perhaps D is TRBD1 or TRBD2 (5 bases each). Germline CDR1 MNHEY, CDR2 SVGAGI. The CDR3 sequence is 15 residues long. Trimming removed 10 bases at V and 4 bases at J, with 23 bases between. The CDR3: CATTPSGRGFYEQYF. CDR3 bases: TGTGCCACTACCCCCAGCGGAAGGGGTTTTTACGAGCAGTACTTC.

In the case of this clone: The sample has other DNA sequences that encode this CDR3 too. The chain combines TRBV7-9 with TRBJ1-2, with a weak D call TRBD1 (5 bases). V was cut by 1 base and J by 8 bases, with 20 bases left in between. Germline assignment: CDR1 SEHNR and CDR2 FQNEAQ (reference sequence). The CDR3 extends over 16 amino acids. In DNA, the CDR3 is TGTGCCAGCAGCTTAGTGGGGGGATCGGCGCTGTCGGGCTACACCTTC. Amino acid sequence: CASSLVGGSALSGYTF.

This chain uses TRBV28 with TRBJ2-7; D perhaps matches TRBD1 (5 bases). Germline-derived CDR1 and CDR2 are MDHEN and SYDVKM. The CDR3 has 14 amino acids. V was trimmed by 9 bases and J by 2 bases, leaving 17 bases between them. The CDR3 loop reads CASNIVGRTYEQYF. CDR3 nucleotides: TGTGCCAGTAATATCGTGGGGCGGACCTACGAGCAGTACTTC.

The J gene is TRBJ2-7, the V gene TRBV9; 7 positions match TRBD2. Germline values: CDR1 SGDLS, CDR2 YYNGEE. The CDR3 has 14 amino acids. Unmatched junction bases numbered 2, after V lost 2 bases and J lost 0 bases. Here the CDR3 reads CASSVTSASYEQYF. Here the CDR3 DNA reads TGTGCCAGCAGCGTCACTAGCGCCTCCTACGAGCAGTACTTC.